A selection of T cell receptor beta chains follows, all from one sample in a study of post-analysis software for immune sequencing data. TCRdb re-called the PCR reads through MiXCR, storing one row per CDR3 protein. The repertoire consists of roughly 600,000 distinct CDR3 sequences, with around 47% occurring once and the leading ten covering over 1.5%. Sequencing input: blood. All receptors come from a girl under 18 with multiple sclerosis. Each CDR3 is given with its conserved first and last residue. A D gene is named only where the DNA matches it firmly. Not all rows give a size; the values are once, few, many and, for expanded clones, a class.

TRBJ2-5,TRBD2,TRBV12-3/TRBV12-4,few,TGTGCCAGCAGTCCGTCTGCGCGGGGGGAGACCCAGTACTTC,CASSPSARGETQYF
TRBJ2-1,TRBD2,TRBV28,few,TGTGCCAGCAGTCCCGGGGGGGCGGACAATGAGCAGTTCTTC,CASSPGGADNEQFF
TRBJ2-3,TRBD2,TRBV25-1,-,TGTGCCAGCAGTGAATCCACCCACCGTACTAGCGGGATTATTCCCTCGGCGGGCCCAGATACGCAGTATTTT,CASSESTHRTSGIIPSAGPDTQYF
TRBJ2-7,-,TRBV28,once,TGTGCCAGCAGTACCGACAGGTTTGGAGACGAGCAGTACTTC,CASSTDRFGDEQYF
TRBJ2-1,-,TRBV5-6,-,TGCGCCAGCAGCTTGAGGACCAGGAATGGGCAGTTCTTC,CASSLRTRNGQFF
TRBJ2-7,-,TRBV12-3/TRBV12-4,-,TGTGCCAGCAGCGCTAGCGTAGCCTACGAGCAGTACTTC,CASSASVAYEQYF
TRBJ1-1,TRBD1,TRBV29-1,-,TGCAGCGTTGTAAGACAGGGGATGAACACTGAAGCTTTCTTT,CSVVRQGMNTEAFF
TRBJ2-1,TRBD2,TRBV5-1,-,TGCGCCAGCAGCCTCGGACTAGCGTGGAATGAGCAGTTCTTC,CASSLGLAWNEQFF
TRBJ2-1,TRBD2,TRBV5-1,-,TGCGCCAGCAGCTTGGAACTAGCGGACTACTACAATGAGCAGTTCTTC,CASSLELADYYNEQFF
TRBJ2-5,TRBD2,TRBV20-1,-,TGCAGTGCTTCCATAGCGGGAGTACAAGAGACCCAGTACTTC,CSASIAGVQETQYF
TRBJ1-2,TRBD1,TRBV7-2,few,TGTGCCAGTAGCTCGCCCCCGGACAGGGGGAATGGCTACACCTTC,CASSSPPDRGNGYTF
TRBJ2-7,TRBD1,TRBV12-3/TRBV12-4,few,TGTGCCAGCAGTTTGGTAGGGACAGGGAGCTCCTACGAGCAGTACTTC,CASSLVGTGSSYEQYF
TRBJ2-1,TRBD2,TRBV5-5,-,TGTGCCAGCAGTTCCGTTCCGGGACTAGCGGGGGACAATGAGCAGTTCTTC,CASSSVPGLAGDNEQFF
TRBJ2-1,TRBD2,TRBV10-3,-,TGTGCCATCCGGGCTAGCGGCGGCGAGCAGTTCTTC,CAIRASGGEQFF
TRBJ1-2,-,TRBV20-1,many,TGCAGTGCTAGCCGGGGGGACTATGGCTACACCTTC,CSASRGDYGYTF
TRBJ2-5,TRBD2,TRBV10-3,-,TGTGCCATCAGAGCGACTAGCGGGGGGATCAAGGGAGAGACCCAGTACTTC,CAIRATSGGIKGETQYF
TRBJ1-2,-,TRBV12-3/TRBV12-4,-,TGTGCCAGCAGTCGGGACATAGCCTACACCTTC,CASSRDIAYTF
TRBJ2-1,-,TRBV12-3/TRBV12-4,-,TGTGCCAGCAGTCGGGACTCCATGAACAATGAGCAGTTCTTC,CASSRDSMNNEQFF
TRBJ2-1,-,TRBV5-4,-,TGTGCCGGCAGCTTGGCGAGGCAGAACTCCTACAATGAGCAGTTCTTC,CAGSLARQNSYNEQFF
TRBJ2-7,TRBD2,TRBV5-1,once,TGCGCCAGCAGCTCCCGGGACTACTTGCCCTACGAGCAGTACTTC,CASSSRDYLPYEQYF
TRBJ2-3,-,TRBV29-1,many,TGCAGCGTTGAGGGGCAGGGGTCCCCAGATACGCAGTATTTT,CSVEGQGSPDTQYF
TRBJ2-1,-,TRBV5-6,-,TGTGCCAGCAGCTACTGGGATTGGAATGAGCAGTTCTTC,CASSYWDWNEQFF
TRBJ1-2,TRBD1,TRBV30,-,TGTGCCTGGGACAGGGGCTATGGCTACACCTTC,CAWDRGYGYTF
TRBJ2-3,TRBD2,TRBV20-1,few,TGCAGTGCACCAAGCGGGGGCACAGATACGCAGTATTTT,CSAPSGGTDTQYF
TRBJ2-5,-,TRBV12-3/TRBV12-4,-,TGTGCCAGCAGTATTTGGGGAGCCCGGTCGGGAGAGACCCAGTACTTC,CASSIWGARSGETQYF
TRBJ2-4,-,TRBV12-3/TRBV12-4,-,TGTGCCAGCAGTTCGTTTTCTGTTTCCAAAAACATTCAGTACTTC,CASSSFSVSKNIQYF
TRBJ2-3,TRBD2,TRBV6-1,many,TGTGCCAGCAGGAGACTAGCGGGGAGCACAGATACGCAGTATTTT,CASRRLAGSTDTQYF
TRBJ1-1,-,TRBV7-9,-,TGTGCCAGCAGCTTACTTCAGGGAACGAACACTGAAGCTTTCTTT,CASSLLQGTNTEAFF
TRBJ2-1,-,TRBV4-1,-,TGCGCCAGCAGCCATCTGGGGGCTGATGAGCAGTTCTTC,CASSHLGADEQFF
TRBJ2-5,-,TRBV6-6,-,TGTGCCAGCAGTTACTCGCTGTTCCAAGAGACCCAGTACTTC,CASSYSLFQETQYF
TRBJ2-6,TRBD1,TRBV2,-,TGTGCCAGCAGTATGACAGGGGTCGGGTCTGGGGCCAACGTCCTGACTTTC,CASSMTGVGSGANVLTF
TRBJ1-1,-,TRBV6-5,many,TGTGCCAGCACCTCCCCAGGGCAGCAGTACACTGAAGCTTTCTTT,CASTSPGQQYTEAFF
TRBJ2-7,-,TRBV7-6,-,TGTGCCAGCAGCTCCGGGATTTTTTTAGAGCAGTACTTC,CASSSGIFLEQYF
TRBJ2-7,TRBD2,TRBV11-2,few,TGTGCCAGCAGCTTACTAGCGGGGGCGGGGGAGCAGTACTTC,CASSLLAGAGEQYF
TRBJ2-7,-,TRBV29-1,-,TGCAGCGTCCCGGGGAGCTCCTACAATGAGCAGTACTTC,CSVPGSSYNEQYF
TRBJ1-5,-,TRBV12-3/TRBV12-4,many,TGTGCCAGCAGTTTATCAGTAGGTAGCCAGCCCCAGCATTTT,CASSLSVGSQPQHF
TRBJ2-7,TRBD1,TRBV18,-,TGTGCCAGCTCACCACATCGGGACAGGGTCTACGAGCAGTACTTC,CASSPHRDRVYEQYF